This TCR beta chain was found in a study of neurological immune-mediated disorders. Overall study findings and caveats: Across subjects, expanded clones had no CDR3 amino acid sequences in common, pointing to private repertoires in all groups.

From 2 million PBMCs stored at -80 C, the unsorted libraries were generated. CDR3 length: 15 residues. In germline, CDR1 is SGHRS, CDR2 YFSETQ. The ends were cut back, 3 bases at V and 8 bases at J, with 19 bases in the middle. Synthesis of cDNA was performed by 5'RACE using 10-nucleotide random UMIs. The yield of each sequencing run was over 200 million TCR-beta sequences from 15-18 subjects. MiXCR, applied by TCRdb to the 5' RACE reads, yields one record per CDR3 protein. Among 36,000 or so distinct CDR3 sequences listed, under 13% were seen once. With regard to this clonotype: Antigen specificity is unknown.

V usage is TRBV5-1 and J usage is TRBJ2-3, with a weak D call TRBD1 (6 bases). The receptor comes from a woman aged 25 to 39 with HTLV-1-associated myelopathy (HAM/TSP). What was sequenced was PBMCs. The CDR3 loop reads CASSWSGTPTLTQYF. The CDR3 DNA follows: TGCGCCAGCAGCTGGAGTGGGACACCAACCCTTACGCAGTATTTT.